Following are 25 T cell receptor beta chains from one sample sequenced in a study of T cell changes during pregnancy in multiple sclerosis. The method was immunoSEQ multiplex PCR; TCRdb's version includes in-frame clones alone and lacks a portion of them. The sample carries about 68,000 clones, 91% recorded once. The specimen was peripheral blood, collected in the second trimester of pregnancy. The receptors were sampled from a female donor with multiple sclerosis, enrolled in a pregnancy study.

CDR3 protein: CASSVGGGATNEQFF. Written as DNA, the CDR3 is TGTGCCAGCAGCGTCGGCGGGGGGGCTACCAATGAGCAGTTCTTC. This chain connects TRBV9 to TRBJ2-1, with 9 bases matching TRBD2. CDR3 length: 15 residues. The germline V gene has CDR1 SGDLS and CDR2 YYNGEE. The V and J ends lost 2 bases and 6 bases, in that order; junction bases with no gene match: 6.

The chain combines TRBV6-5 with TRBJ1-5; D is ambiguous. V was cut by 6 bases and J by 1 base, with 10 bases left in between. The CDR3 is made up of 14 amino acids. Germline values: CDR1 MNHEY, CDR2 SVGAGI. The CDR3: CASRAATSNQPQHF. The CDR3 region has the DNA TGTGCCAGCAGAGCGGCAACCAGCAATCAGCCCCAGCATTTT.

This chain joins TRBV18 and TRBJ1-5; a weak D match, TRBD1 (6 bases). This CDR3 contains 15 residues. V lost 6 bases to trimming and J lost 4 bases, with 16 bases between them. Germline V CDR1 and CDR2: KGHSH, LQKENI. CDR3 in DNA: TGTGCCAGCTCCCCCGATGGACAGCAAAATCAGCCCCAGCATTTT. Its protein product is CASSPDGQQNQPQHF.

The V call is TRBV6-1, the J call TRBJ2-3; 10 nucleotides agree with TRBD2. The CDR3 covers 17 residues. Germline loops: CDR1 MNHNS, CDR2 SASEGT. The V gene end was trimmed by 2 bases and the J gene end by 4 bases; junction bases not matched to a gene: 9. The CDR3: CASSESISGGASDTQYF. For the CDR3, the DNA is TGTGCCAGCAGTGAATCGATAAGCGGGGGGGCCTCAGATACGCAGTATTTT.

V gene TRBV6-5 combines with J gene TRBJ1-2, with 9 bases identical to TRBD1. J gave up 4 bases and V 2 bases, and 5 bases lay outside the gene matches. The length of the CDR3 is 15 residues. The germline V gene has CDR1 MNHEY and CDR2 SVGAGI. The CDR3 DNA is TGTGCCAGCAGTTACAGGGGACAGGGTCCCTATGGCTACACCTTC. It encodes CASSYRGQGPYGYTF.

The rearrangement uses TRBV7-3 and TRBJ2-2; 11 nucleotides line up with TRBD2. CDR3 length: 15 residues. From germline, CDR1 is SGHTA and CDR2 FQGTGA. The trim removed 2 bases at V and 4 bases at J, leaving 0 bases unmatched. The CDR3 reads CASSLLAGGTGELFF. CDR3 DNA: TGTGCCAGCAGCTTACTAGCGGGGGGCACCGGGGAGCTGTTTTTT.

The chain employs TRBV18 and TRBJ1-6; D ambiguous. V lost 4 bases and J lost 6, with 13 bases in between. CDR1 is KGHSH, CDR2 LQKENI, per germline. There are 15 residues in the CDR3. CDR3 nucleotides: TGTGCCAGCTCACTACTAGACATGAGTAATTCACCCCTCCACTTT. Residues: CASSLLDMSNSPLHF.

V usage is TRBV6-5 and J usage is TRBJ1-3, with 9 bases lining up with TRBD1. This CDR3 is 16 amino acids long. V shed 2 bases and J 3 bases; nucleotides not matched to a gene: 5. Per germline, CDR1 MNHEY and CDR2 SVGAGI. As DNA, the CDR3 is TGTGCCAGCAGTTACGGGACAGGGCAGGGTGGAAACACCATATATTTT. Residues: CASSYGTGQGGNTIYF.

The CDR3 sequence: CASSQERDRGYGQPQHF. CDR3 nucleotide sequence: TGCGCCAGCAGCCAAGAAAGGGACAGGGGGTATGGTCAGCCCCAGCATTTT. This rearrangement joins TRBV4-1 to TRBJ1-5, with 11 bases identical to TRBD1. CDR1 MGHRA and CDR2 YSYEKL come from the germline V gene. The CDR3 sequence is 17 residues long. J was trimmed by 6 bases and V by 0 bases; bases with no gene match: 7.

This rearrangement joins TRBV7-9 to TRBJ2-1, with 7 bases fitting TRBD2. CDR3 length equals 14 residues. V was pared by 7 bases and J by 9 bases, with 12 bases of the junction left unmatched. Germline V gene lookup returns CDR1 SEHNR and CDR2 FQNEAQ (reference sequence). CDR3 sequence (DNA): TGTGCCAGCACCCCCTCGGGGGGATTGGGTGAGCAGTTCTTC. Protein sequence: CASTPSGGLGEQFF.

The chain couples TRBV27 to TRBJ1-5; D is unresolved. Germline-derived CDR1 and CDR2 are MNHEY and SMNVEV (reference sequence). V lost 6 bases to trimming and J lost 0 bases, with 15 bases between them. The CDR3 is 16 residues long. The CDR3 DNA is TGTGCCAGCAGACCAATGGGCATCTCTAGCAATCAGCCCCAGCATTTT. This codes for CASRPMGISSNQPQHF.

J is TRBJ1-6 and V is TRBV21-1; TRBD1, the table's D call, was not compared with the DNA. TRBV21-1 is a listed pseudogene. CDR3 size: 14 residues. The CDR3 reads CASSKGQGASPLHF. DNA for the CDR3: TGTGCCAGCAGCAAAGGACAGGGGGCTTCACCCCTCCACTTT.

The V call is TRBV4-3, the J call TRBJ1-4, with 7 bases lining up with TRBD1. CDR3 length: 14 residues. J lost 5 bases, V lost 1 base, and 1 base had no gene match. From germline, CDR1 is LGHNA and CDR2 YSLEER. The chain's CDR3 is CASSQAQGNEKLFF. In DNA form, the CDR3 reads TGCGCCAGCAGCCAAGCACAGGGGAATGAAAAACTGTTTTTT.

The chain is built from TRBV18 and TRBJ2-7; 7 nucleotides match TRBD1. CDR3 size: 16 residues. Germline V gene sequence: CDR1 KGHSH, CDR2 LQKENI. With 3 bases clipped from V and 2 bases from J, the junction kept 10 bases outside the gene matches. CDR3 protein: CASSPDNRGFTYEQYF. CDR3 in DNA: TGTGCCAGCTCACCGGACAACAGGGGTTTCACCTACGAGCAGTACTTC.

V usage is TRBV19 and J usage is TRBJ2-1; 9 bases line up with TRBD1. Germline-derived CDR1 and CDR2 are LNHDA and SQIVND (reference sequence). The CDR3 runs to 17 residues. With 4 bases clipped from V and 2 bases from J, the junction kept 9 bases outside the gene matches. The CDR3 nucleotides are TGTGCCAGTAGTACTCTAGGGGACAGGGCCCCCTACAATGAGCAGTTCTTC. This codes for CASSTLGDRAPYNEQFF. The full variable domain, with the rest looked up from reference TRBV19 and TRBJ2-1, is DGGITQSPKYLFRKEGQNVTLSCEQNLNHDAMYWYRQDPGQGLRLIYYSQIVNDFQKGDIAEGYSVSREKKESFPLTVTSAQKNPTAFYLCASSTLGDRAPYNEQFFGPGTRLTVL.

This sequence joins TRBV4-3 and TRBJ2-3; no definite D call. The CDR3 contains 13 residues. Trimming removed 1 base at V and 3 bases at J, with 5 bases between. Germline V gene data show CDR1 as LGHNA and CDR2 as YSLEER. As DNA, the CDR3 is TGCGCCAGCAGCCAAGCCTTGACAGATACGCAGTATTTT. This codes for CASSQALTDTQYF.

CDR3 sequence reads: CASRSGTGSAEAFF. The CDR3 DNA follows: TGTGCCAGCAGGTCCGGGACAGGGAGTGCTGAAGCTTTCTTT. V is TRBV7-3 and J is TRBJ1-1; 9 bases line up with TRBD1. The CDR3 has 14 residues. The germline V gene has CDR1 SGHTA and CDR2 FQGTGA. V gave up 6 bases and J gave up 6 bases; unmatched junction bases: 8.

The chain links TRBV2 to TRBJ1-2; D uncertain. The V end was cut by 7 bases, the J end by 8 bases, with 20 bases between. This CDR3 contains 14 residues. Germline V gene data show CDR1 as SNHLY and CDR2 as FYNNEI. In DNA, the CDR3 is TGTGCCAGCATACGCCGGCTGGCAGAGGGAGGCTACACCTTC. This gives the protein CASIRRLAEGGYTF.

The rearrangement links TRBV6-1 to TRBJ1-1, with a tentative D call TRBD1 (5 bases). V lost 8 bases and J lost 1, with 17 bases in between. CDR1 and CDR2 (germline): MNHNS, SASEGT. The CDR3 has 15 amino acids. The CDR3 loop reads CASEWGPAENTEAFF. The CDR3 bases are TGTGCCAGCGAGTGGGGCCCGGCTGAGAACACTGAAGCTTTCTTT.

The chain is built from TRBV7-2 and TRBJ2-2; tentatively, D is TRBD1 (5 bases). With 1 base removed from V and 7 bases from J, the gap between germline ends came to 7 bases. This CDR3 is built from 13 residues. The germline CDR1 and CDR2 sequences are SGHTA and FQGNSA. The DNA for the CDR3 is TGTGCCAGCAGCTTAGTCAGGGACGGGGAGCTGTTTTTT. It encodes CASSLVRDGELFF.

The V gene is TRBV10-3, the J gene TRBJ1-1; 10 bases line up with TRBD1. This CDR3 comprises 13 residues. CDR1 ENHRY and CDR2 SYGVKD come from the germline V gene. Trimming took 2 bases from V and 10 from J; bases not matched to a gene: 4. CDR3 sequence reads: CAISEGQGVVAFF. The CDR3 bases are TGTGCCATCAGTGAGGGACAGGGGGTTGTAGCTTTCTTT.

The chain couples TRBV5-5 to TRBJ1-5; 7 bases map to TRBD1. CDR3 length: 15 residues. The V gene end was trimmed by 2 bases and the J gene end by 4 bases; junction bases not matched to a gene: 6. Germline lookup yields CDR1 SGHKS and CDR2 YYEKEE (reference sequence). CDR3 DNA sequence: TGTGCCAGCAGCTTCGGACAGGCTAGAAATCAGCCCCAGCATTTT. Amino acids: CASSFGQARNQPQHF. Full variable domain (remainder filled in from reference TRBV5-5 and TRBJ1-5): DAGVTQSPTHLIKTRGQQVTLRCSPISGHKSVSWYQQVLGQGPQFIFQYYEKEERGRGNFPDRFSARQFPNYSSELNVNALLLGDSALYLCASSFGQARNQPQHFGDGTRLSIL.

This chain connects TRBV5-6 to TRBJ2-3, with TRBD1 matching 8 bases. Per germline, CDR1 SGHDT and CDR2 YYEEEE. This CDR3 comprises 15 residues. Trimming cost V 4 bases and J 1 base; bases outside gene matches: 5. This CDR3 is CASSQPGQGTDTQYF. The CDR3 nucleotides read TGTGCCAGCAGCCAGCCGGGACAGGGCACAGATACGCAGTATTTT.

The rearrangement joins TRBV2 to TRBJ1-4, with 8 bases matching TRBD1. Looked up from germline, CDR1 is SNHLY and CDR2 is FYNNEI. The CDR3 has 14 residues. Losses at the gene ends were 6 bases for V and 5 bases for J; bases not matched to a gene: 5. In DNA, the CDR3 is TGTGCCAGCAGAGGGGACAGGCTCAATGAAAAACTGTTTTTT. Translation gives CASRGDRLNEKLFF. The variable domain in full, completed from reference TRBV2 and TRBJ1-4, reads EPEVTQTPSHQVTQMGQEVILRCVPISNHLYFYWYRQILGQKVEFLVSFYNNEISEKSEIFDDQFSVERPDGSNFTLKIRSTKLEDSAMYFCASRGDRLNEKLFFGSGTQLSVL.

The table lists this clone with a few counts. The rearrangement uses TRBV27 and TRBJ1-6; weak D call: TRBD1 (6 bases). This CDR3 has 16 residues. Deletions cut 3 bases from V and 6 bases from J, with 15 bases between. Looked up from germline, CDR1 is MNHEY and CDR2 is SMNVEV (reference sequence). The chain's CDR3 is CASSFSPTGTNSPLHF. CDR3 DNA: TGTGCCAGCAGTTTTTCCCCGACAGGAACTAATTCACCCCTCCACTTT.